This TCR beta chain was captured by sequencing in a study of post-analysis software for immune sequencing data. Overall study: Secondary progressive, relapsing-remitting and progressive-relapsing multiple sclerosis were among the included disease courses.

Sequencing libraries made from TCR beta cDNA carried unique molecular identifiers. TCRdb processed the PCR reads anew with MiXCR; each CDR3 protein has one entry. The sample records 820,000 or so distinct CDR3 sequences, around 50% being singletons. V lost 8 bases, J lost 0 bases, and 11 bases lay in between. Germline CDR1 is MNHNY and CDR2 is SVGAGI (reference sequence). This CDR3 contains 13 residues. This clonotype has more than one count but fewer than ten. Antigen: not known. Whole-study findings and limits: Patients had higher frequencies than controls of a handful of TRBV segments, including TRBV5-6, TRBV5-1 and TRBV20-1. A significant reduction in normalized Chao1 diversity was observed in multiple sclerosis patients versus controls.

The rearrangement links TRBV6-6 to TRBJ2-7; no clear D gene. The clonotype was recovered from a girl aged 5 to 17 with multiple sclerosis. The sample taken for sequencing was blood. CDR3 bases: TGTGCCAGCGCCCGGATGGCCTCCTACGAGCAGTACTTC. Translation gives CASARMASYEQYF.